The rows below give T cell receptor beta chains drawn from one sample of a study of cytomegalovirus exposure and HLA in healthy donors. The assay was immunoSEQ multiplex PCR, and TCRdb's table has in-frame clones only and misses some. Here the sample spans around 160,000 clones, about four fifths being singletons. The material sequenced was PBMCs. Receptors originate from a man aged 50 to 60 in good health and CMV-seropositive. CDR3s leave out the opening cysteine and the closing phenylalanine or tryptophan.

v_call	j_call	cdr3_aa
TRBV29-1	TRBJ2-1	SVEAWTGTGDEQF
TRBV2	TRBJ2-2	ASSAGGLNTGELF
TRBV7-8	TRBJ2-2	ASSRAGWSTGELF
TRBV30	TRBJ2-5	AWSVGGGGGRVETQY
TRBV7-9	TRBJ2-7	ASSLSRGSHEQY
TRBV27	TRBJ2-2	ASSLSWLYTGELF
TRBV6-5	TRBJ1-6	ATTPPGGSPLH
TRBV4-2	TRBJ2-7	ASSPDSAYEQY
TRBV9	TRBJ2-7	ASSAGQASSYEQY
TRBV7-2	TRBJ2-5	ASSLWLAGETQY
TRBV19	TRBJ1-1	ASEPYRGQNTEAF
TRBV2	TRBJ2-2	ASRGTSYTGELF
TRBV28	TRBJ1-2	ASRPGNYGYT
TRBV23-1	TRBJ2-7	ASSRQGLWSYEQY
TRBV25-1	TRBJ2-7	ASSATGFGSYEQY
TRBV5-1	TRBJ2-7	ASSPPPYIEQY
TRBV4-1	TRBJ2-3	ASSPTITKNSDTQY
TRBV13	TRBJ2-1	ASSLDPSTAYNEQF
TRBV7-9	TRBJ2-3	SSSLTSGGSTDTQY
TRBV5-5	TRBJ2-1	ASSLTGLPYNEQF
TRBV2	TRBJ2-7	ASSVAELESEQY
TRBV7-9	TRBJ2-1	SSSLLAGPYNEQF
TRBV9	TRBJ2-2	ASSVDWAQTGELF
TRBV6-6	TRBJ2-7	ASSYRVLTSINEQY
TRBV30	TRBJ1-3	AWSVVWAIDSGNTIY
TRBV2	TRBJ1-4	ASSLGNSNEKLF
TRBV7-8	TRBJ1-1	ASSLAGGAPFEAF
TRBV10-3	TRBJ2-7	AISPGTGAYEQY
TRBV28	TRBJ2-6	ASSFRGGELSGANVLT
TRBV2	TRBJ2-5	ASMLAGARQETQY